This T cell receptor beta chain comes out of a study of blood T cells in healthy people across ages. Study results and caveats: Age showed a roughly linear inverse relationship with TCR beta diversity per million T cells. The study found more naive CD4+ cells and higher diversity in long-lived than aged donors.

With 3 bases removed from V and 2 bases from J, the gap between germline ends came to 20 bases. The CDR3 is made up of 16 amino acids. Germline CDR1 is DFQATT and CDR2 is SNEGSKA (reference sequence). A second PCR, run for roughly 7 to 11 cycles, used a sample-barcoded 5' primer plus a J-beta primer mix. Each CDR3 protein is one row after TCRdb ran MiXCR on the 5' RACE reads. This repertoire shows approximately 900,000 distinct CDR3 sequences, 45% to 50% found once; its top ten account for about an eighth. The draw of peripheral blood yielded about 9.4 milliliters from each donor. The study isolated at least 6.5 million PBMCs from each sample. As for this clonotype: Its antigen is as yet unknown.

What was sequenced was blood. The chain combines TRBV20-1 with TRBJ2-7, with D possibly being TRBD1 or TRBD2 (6 bases each). The clonotype originates from a man under 40 in good health. Here the CDR3 reads CSASGGLPLSPYEQYF. CDR3 coding DNA: TGCAGTGCTAGCGGGGGCCTTCCCTTGAGCCCCTACGAGCAGTACTTC.